This is a list of T cell receptor beta chains from one sample in a study of cytomegalovirus exposure and HLA in healthy donors. Data came from immunoSEQ multiplex PCR; TCRdb stores just in-frame clones and leaves some out. The table has 150,000 to 200,000 clones, roughly 76% seen once. Sample: PBMCs. All receptors come from a woman between 18 and 29 years old in good health and CMV-seropositive. CDR3s include the opening cysteine and the closing phenylalanine or tryptophan. D genes are given only for firm matches. For some rows the clone size is stated as once, few or many, or as a class when expanded; others skip it.

CDR3 length	D gene	clone size	J gene	V gene	CDR3 DNA	CDR3 protein
15	.	once	TRBJ1-3	TRBV7-6	TGTGCCAGCAGCTTAGCCGAGGGCTCTGGAAACACCATATATTTT	CASSLAEGSGNTIYF
17	TRBD1	.	TRBJ1-6	TRBV7-8	TGTGCCAGCAGCACCGTAGACAGGGGTTTTATAAATTCACCCCTCCACTTT	CASSTVDRGFINSPLHF
15	TRBD2	.	TRBJ2-2	TRBV6-1	TGTGCCAGCAGTCCGCTAGCGGGGGGGCTTGGGGAGCTGTTTTTT	CASSPLAGGLGELFF
14	TRBD1	.	TRBJ2-3	TRBV28	TGTGCCAGCAGTTCGACAGGGGGGCGAGATACGCAGTATTTT	CASSSTGGRDTQYF
14	TRBD2	.	TRBJ2-7	TRBV7-2	TGTGCCAGCAGCTTGGCCGGGACTAGCGTCGAGCAGTACTTC	CASSLAGTSVEQYF
15	.	few	TRBJ1-5	TRBV5-1	TGCGCCAGCAGCTTGTTCGCGGGGGCTAATCAGCCCCAGCATTTT	CASSLFAGANQPQHF
13	TRBD1	.	TRBJ1-1	TRBV7-9	TGTGCCAGCAACCCAGAGGGGGCCACTGAAGCTTTCTTT	CASNPEGATEAFF
12	.	.	TRBJ2-1	TRBV29-1	TGCAGCGTTGAAAGGGGAGGCAATGAGCAGTTCTTC	CSVERGGNEQFF
13	TRBD1	.	TRBJ1-5	TRBV4-1	TGCGACTATCGGACAGGGAGCAATCAGCCCCAGCATTTT	CDYRTGSNQPQHF
14	.	few	TRBJ2-7	TRBV9	TGTGCCAGCAGCGTACTAGCCGACTCCTACGAGCAGTACTTC	CASSVLADSYEQYF
15	TRBD1	.	TRBJ1-5	TRBV7-8	TGTGCCAGCAGCTTAGTCCGGGACAGATATCAGCCCCAGCATTTT	CASSLVRDRYQPQHF
13	TRBD1	.	TRBJ1-2	TRBV7-2	TGTGCCAGCAGCTCGACAGGGGCTTATGGCTACACCTTC	CASSSTGAYGYTF
12	TRBD1	.	TRBJ1-1	TRBV10-3	TGTGCCATCAGTGGCCGGGACAGTGAAGCTTTCTTT	CAISGRDSEAFF
14	TRBD2	.	TRBJ2-7	TRBV4-2	TGTGCCAGCAGCCCTCCTAGCGGGGGGTACGAGCAGTACTTC	CASSPPSGGYEQYF
16	.	.	TRBJ1-1	TRBV5-1	TGCGCCAGCAGCTTGTTGGCAGAGCGTTTTAACACTGAAGCTTTCTTT	CASSLLAERFNTEAFF
16	.	.	TRBJ1-4	TRBV18	TGTGCCAGCTCACCGGGGCCCGGGGAGGGCGATGAAAAACTGTTTTTT	CASSPGPGEGDEKLFF
15	.	few	TRBJ1-1	TRBV5-6	TGTGCCAGCAGCCCCTGGACACCAATGAACACTGAAGCTTTCTTT	CASSPWTPMNTEAFF
11	.	.	TRBJ2-3	TRBV29-1	TGCAGCGGTGCCAGGGGAGATACGCAGTATTTT	CSGARGDTQYF
13	.	once	TRBJ1-2	TRBV5-1	TGCGCCAGCAGCACAAAGTCTAACTATGGCTACACCTTC	CASSTKSNYGYTF
15	.	.	TRBJ2-1	TRBV27	TGTGCCAGCTCCGGCGGGGCGAGATCCTACAATGAGCAGTTCTTC	CASSGGARSYNEQFF
15	TRBD1	few	TRBJ2-7	TRBV15	TGTGCCACCAGCAGAAAAGGGACAGGTCCGGGGGAGCAGTACTTC	CATSRKGTGPGEQYF
16	TRBD2	.	TRBJ2-3	TRBV9	TGTGCCAGCAGCGTTTCCCCCGGGGGGGGCACAGATACGCAGTATTTT	CASSVSPGGGTDTQYF
19	TRBD2	.	TRBJ2-5	TRBV2	TGTGCCAGCAGTGAATGGAGTGGGGTTGTCGGGGGGTTAGGGGAGACCCAGTACTTC	CASSEWSGVVGGLGETQYF
15	.	.	TRBJ1-4	TRBV29-1	TGCAGCGTTGGGGGCGGAGGACAGTTCGGTGAAAAACTGTTTTTT	CSVGGGGQFGEKLFF
15	.	.	TRBJ1-3	TRBV5-5	TGTGCCAGCAGTGTGGGCAGGTACTCTGGAAACACCATATATTTT	CASSVGRYSGNTIYF
12	.	.	TRBJ1-2	TRBV5-6	TGTGCCAGCAGCCCAGGATACTATGGCTACACCTTC	CASSPGYYGYTF
18	TRBD2	.	TRBJ2-2	TRBV4-2	TGTGCCAGCAGCCAGCACGGGAGGCGGGGGGGCGATACCGGGGAGCTGTTTTTT	CASSQHGRRGGDTGELFF
13	.	.	TRBJ2-5	TRBV10-3	TGTGCCATCAGTGCAGGAGGTCAAGAGACCCAGTACTTC	CAISAGGQETQYF
11	.	.	TRBJ2-1	TRBV19	TGTGCCAGTAGTAGGGGGCGAGTTCAGTTCTTC	CASSRGRVQFF
14	.	.	TRBJ1-5	TRBV9	TGTGCCAGCAGCGCGGGGGGGGGAAATCAGCCCCAGCATTTT	CASSAGGGNQPQHF
14	.	.	TRBJ1-2	TRBV2	TGTGCCAGCAGTGAAGGGACAGCCCACTATGGCTACACCTTC	CASSEGTAHYGYTF
17	TRBD1	.	TRBJ2-2	TRBV5-1	TGCGCCAGCGTGTTGAACCCGGGACAGGCGAACACCGGGGAGCTGTTTTTT	CASVLNPGQANTGELFF
11	.	.	TRBJ2-5	TRBV29-1	TGCAGCGTAAGGACACGGGAGACCCAGTACTTC	CSVRTRETQYF
15	.	.	TRBJ2-1	TRBV15	TGTGCCACCAGCAGGTCGACAGGCCCGTACAATGAGCAGTTCTTC	CATSRSTGPYNEQFF
17	.	.	TRBJ1-5	TRBV7-2	TGTGCCAGCAGCTTATCCCCCGGGACATTTGGCAATCAGCCCCAGCATTTT	CASSLSPGTFGNQPQHF
13	.	.	TRBJ1-3	TRBV5-1	TGCGCCAGCAGCTTGACAGGCTCCGGAACCATATATTTT	CASSLTGSGTIYF
14	TRBD2	.	TRBJ2-7	TRBV5-4	TGTGCCAGCAGCCCCCCGGGAGGGCTAGGAGAGCAGTACTTC	CASSPPGGLGEQYF
13	.	.	TRBJ1-1	TRBV7-9	TGTGCCAGCCCTCCCTACGGGGATACTGAAGCTTTCTTT	CASPPYGDTEAFF
14	.	.	TRBJ1-5	TRBV6-6	TGTGCCAGCAGTTACCACGGCAGGGGCCAGCCCCAGCATTTT	CASSYHGRGQPQHF
14	.	.	TRBJ1-2	TRBV27	TGTGCCAGCAGTCCCTGGGGGGGTTACTATGGCTACACCTTC	CASSPWGGYYGYTF
13	.	.	TRBJ1-1	TRBV19	TGTGCCAGTAGTTTGATCGGGGGGACTGAAGCTTTCTTT	CASSLIGGTEAFF